This T cell receptor (beta chain) originates from a study of cytomegalovirus exposure and HLA in healthy donors. V lost 3 bases and J lost 0, with 9 bases in between. This CDR3 region has 14 residues. Germline V CDR1 and CDR2: SGHAT, FQNNGV. Study observations and caveats: The authors later linked a missense DCLRE1C variant to TCR beta V- and J-gene trimming. Sequencing depth roughly uniform across donors was assumed in presence/absence analyses. The productive fraction for most TCR beta V segments was about 87% or about 30% in an earlier analysis. Later analysis placed DRB1 highest and HLA-C lowest in TCR association rates, which differed by HLA locus.

PCR employed 60 Vbeta and 13 Jbeta primers. Here immunoSEQ multiplex PCR was the method, and the copy in TCRdb shows in-frame clones only, minus some. This table has roughly 110,000 clones, just under 70% appearing once. Comment on this clone: Its antigen is unknown.

The clonotype originates from a young man in good health and CMV-seropositive. The chain carries TRBV11-2 and TRBJ2-7, with D possibly matching TRBD1 (6 bases). Source material: PBMCs. The DNA of the CDR3 is TGTGCCAGCAGCTTGGGGGCAAGCTCCTACGAGCAGTACTTC. Protein product: CASSLGASSYEQYF.